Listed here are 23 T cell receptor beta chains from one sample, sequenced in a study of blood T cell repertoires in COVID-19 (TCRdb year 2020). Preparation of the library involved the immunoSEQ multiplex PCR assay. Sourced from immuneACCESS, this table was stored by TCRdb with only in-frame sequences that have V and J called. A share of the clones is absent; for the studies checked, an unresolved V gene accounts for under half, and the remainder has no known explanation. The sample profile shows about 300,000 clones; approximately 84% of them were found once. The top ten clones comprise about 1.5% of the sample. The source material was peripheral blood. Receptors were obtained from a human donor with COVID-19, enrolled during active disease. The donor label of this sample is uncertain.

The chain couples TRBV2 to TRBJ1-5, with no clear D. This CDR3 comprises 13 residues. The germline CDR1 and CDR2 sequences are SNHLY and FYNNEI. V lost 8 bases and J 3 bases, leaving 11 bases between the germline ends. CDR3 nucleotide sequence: TGTGCCAGCCGGGAGGGCCTCAATCAGCCCCAGCATTTT. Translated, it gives CASREGLNQPQHF.

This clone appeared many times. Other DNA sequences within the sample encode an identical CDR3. The CDR3 DNA is TGCGCCAGCAGCCCTCTGGGGGGTACCTACGAGCAGTACTTC. Translation: CASSPLGGTYEQYF. The chain combines TRBV5-1 with TRBJ2-7; perhaps TRBD2 as D (6 bases). The V gene's germline CDR1 is SGHRS and CDR2 YFSETQ. The CDR3 has 14 amino acids. V was cut by 4 bases and J by 2 bases, with 13 bases left in between.

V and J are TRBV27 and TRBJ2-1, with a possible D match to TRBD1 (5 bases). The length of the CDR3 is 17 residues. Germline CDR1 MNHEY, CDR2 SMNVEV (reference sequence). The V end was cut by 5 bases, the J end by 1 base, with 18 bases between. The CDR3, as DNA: TGTGCCAGCAGTCTAACCCAGGGTTTAGGATCCTACAATGAGCAGTTCTTC. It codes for CASSLTQGLGSYNEQFF.

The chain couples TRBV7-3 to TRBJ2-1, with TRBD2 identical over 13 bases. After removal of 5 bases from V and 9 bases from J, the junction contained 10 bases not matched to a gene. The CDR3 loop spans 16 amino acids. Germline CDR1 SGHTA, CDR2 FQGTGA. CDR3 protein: CASSTGLAGADGEQFF. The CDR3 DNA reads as TGTGCCAGCAGCACCGGACTAGCGGGAGCAGATGGTGAGCAGTTCTTC.

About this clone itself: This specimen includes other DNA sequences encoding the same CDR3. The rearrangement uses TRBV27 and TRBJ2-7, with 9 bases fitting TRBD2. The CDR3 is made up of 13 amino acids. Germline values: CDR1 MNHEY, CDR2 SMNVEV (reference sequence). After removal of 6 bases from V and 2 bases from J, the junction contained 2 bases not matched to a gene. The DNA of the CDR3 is TGTGCCAGCAGGACTAGCGGTACCTACGAGCAGTACTTC. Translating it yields CASRTSGTYEQYF.

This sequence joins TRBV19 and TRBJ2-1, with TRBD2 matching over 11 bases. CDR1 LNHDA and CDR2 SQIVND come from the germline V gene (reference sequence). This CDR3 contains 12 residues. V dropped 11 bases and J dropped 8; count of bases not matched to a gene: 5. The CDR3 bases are TGTGCCCGAAAACTAGCGGGAGATGAGCAGTTCTTC. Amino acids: CARKLAGDEQFF.

CDR3 nucleotides: TGCGCCAGCAGCAGCCCAGGGGCAAATGAGCAGTTCTTC. Its protein product is CASSSPGANEQFF. This chain connects TRBV5-1 to TRBJ2-1; tentatively, D is TRBD1 (6 bases). Germline values: CDR1 SGHRS, CDR2 YFSETQ. This CDR3 is built from 13 residues. Trimming pared 4 bases from V and 7 bases from J, leaving 12 bases between.

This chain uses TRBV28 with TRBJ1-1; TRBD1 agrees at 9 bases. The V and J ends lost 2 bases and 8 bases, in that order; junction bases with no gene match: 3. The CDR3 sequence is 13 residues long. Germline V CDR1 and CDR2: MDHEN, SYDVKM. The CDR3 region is CASSLGTGIEAFF. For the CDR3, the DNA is TGTGCCAGCAGTTTAGGGACAGGGATCGAAGCTTTCTTT. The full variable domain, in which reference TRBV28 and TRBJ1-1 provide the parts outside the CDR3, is DVKVTQSSRYLVKRTGEKVFLECVQDMDHENMFWYRQDPGLGLRLIYFSYDVKMKEKGDIPEGYSVSREKKERFSLILESASTNQTSMYLCASSLGTGIEAFFGQGTRLTVV.

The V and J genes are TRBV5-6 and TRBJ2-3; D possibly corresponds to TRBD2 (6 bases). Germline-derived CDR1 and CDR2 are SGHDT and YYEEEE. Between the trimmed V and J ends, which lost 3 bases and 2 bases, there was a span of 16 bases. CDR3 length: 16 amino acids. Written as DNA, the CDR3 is TGTGCCAGCAGCTCGATCGGGAGACAGTCCACAGATACGCAGTATTTT. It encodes CASSSIGRQSTDTQYF.

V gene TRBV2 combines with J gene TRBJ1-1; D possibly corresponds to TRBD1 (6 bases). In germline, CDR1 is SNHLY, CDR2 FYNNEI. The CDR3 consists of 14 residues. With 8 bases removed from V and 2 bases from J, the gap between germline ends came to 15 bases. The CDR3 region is CASSGQTTNTEAFF. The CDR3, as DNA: TGTGCCAGCTCGGGACAAACTACTAACACTGAAGCTTTCTTT.

The CDR3: CASSKTNEKLFF. DNA for the CDR3: TGTGCCAGCAGTAAAACTAATGAAAAACTGTTTTTT. The chain uses TRBV9 and TRBJ1-4; D gene uncertain. The CDR3 sequence is 12 residues long. Between the trimmed V and J ends, which lost 5 bases and 1 base, there was a span of 3 bases. Germline V CDR1 and CDR2: SGDLS, YYNGEE. The complete variable domain, with remaining parts taken from reference TRBV9 and TRBJ1-4, reads DSGVTQTPKHLITATGQRVTLRCSPRSGDLSVYWYQQSLDQGLQFLIQYYNGEERAKGNILERFSAQQFPDLHSELNLSSLELGDSALYFCASSKTNEKLFFGSGTQLSVL.

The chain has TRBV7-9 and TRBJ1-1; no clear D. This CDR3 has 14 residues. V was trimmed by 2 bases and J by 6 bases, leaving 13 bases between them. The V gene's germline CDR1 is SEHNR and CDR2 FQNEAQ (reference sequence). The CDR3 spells CASSLNFRGAEAFF. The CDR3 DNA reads TGTGCCAGCAGCTTAAACTTCCGAGGCGCTGAAGCTTTCTTT.

The CDR3 is CASSLNLGQPQHF. CDR3 bases: TGTGCCAGCAGTTTGAACCTCGGGCAGCCCCAGCATTTT. This chain connects TRBV28 to TRBJ1-5; no reliable D call. The CDR3 is 13 residues long. Germline-derived CDR1 and CDR2 are MDHEN and SYDVKM. Trimming removed 3 bases at V and 7 bases at J, with 10 bases between.

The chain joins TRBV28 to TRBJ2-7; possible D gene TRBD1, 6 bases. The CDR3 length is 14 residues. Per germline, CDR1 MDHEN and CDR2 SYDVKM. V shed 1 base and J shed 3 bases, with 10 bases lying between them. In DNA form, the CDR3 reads TGTGCCAGCAGTTTATCCGTAGGGGGCTACGAGCAGTACTTC. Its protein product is CASSLSVGGYEQYF.

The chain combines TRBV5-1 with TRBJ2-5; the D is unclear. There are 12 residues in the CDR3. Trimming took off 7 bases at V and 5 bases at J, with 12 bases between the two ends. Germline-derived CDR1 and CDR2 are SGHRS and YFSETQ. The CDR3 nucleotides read TGCGCCAGCGGTCGAACCGGGGAGACCCAGTACTTC. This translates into CASGRTGETQYF.

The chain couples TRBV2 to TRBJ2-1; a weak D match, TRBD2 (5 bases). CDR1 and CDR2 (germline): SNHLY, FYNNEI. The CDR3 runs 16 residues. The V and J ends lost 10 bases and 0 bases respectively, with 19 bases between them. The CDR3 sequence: CATVNEGRFSYNEQFF. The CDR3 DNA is TGTGCCACCGTCAACGAGGGCCGGTTCTCCTACAATGAGCAGTTCTTC.

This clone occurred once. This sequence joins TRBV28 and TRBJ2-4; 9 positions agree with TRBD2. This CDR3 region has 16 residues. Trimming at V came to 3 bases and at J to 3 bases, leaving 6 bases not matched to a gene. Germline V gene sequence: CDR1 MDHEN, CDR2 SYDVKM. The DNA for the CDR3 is TGTGCCAGCAGTTTCCCTAGCGGGATAGGCAAAAACATTCAGTACTTC. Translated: CASSFPSGIGKNIQYF. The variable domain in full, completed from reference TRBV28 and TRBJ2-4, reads DVKVTQSSRYLVKRTGEKVFLECVQDMDHENMFWYRQDPGLGLRLIYFSYDVKMKEKGDIPEGYSVSREKKERFSLILESASTNQTSMYLCASSFPSGIGKNIQYFGAGTRLSVL.

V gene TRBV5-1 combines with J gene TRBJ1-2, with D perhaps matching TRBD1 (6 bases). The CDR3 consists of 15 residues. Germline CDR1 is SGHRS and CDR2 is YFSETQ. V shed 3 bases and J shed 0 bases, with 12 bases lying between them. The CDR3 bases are TGCGCCAGCAGCTCCCGGACAGCAACTAACTATGGCTACACCTTC. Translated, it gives CASSSRTATNYGYTF.

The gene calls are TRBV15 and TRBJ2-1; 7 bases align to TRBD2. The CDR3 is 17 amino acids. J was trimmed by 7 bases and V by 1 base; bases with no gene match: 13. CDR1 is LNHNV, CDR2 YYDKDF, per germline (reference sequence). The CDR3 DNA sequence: TGTGCCACCAGCAGAGTTACGGACGGGAGGCGTGGGAATGAGCAGTTCTTC. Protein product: CATSRVTDGRRGNEQFF.

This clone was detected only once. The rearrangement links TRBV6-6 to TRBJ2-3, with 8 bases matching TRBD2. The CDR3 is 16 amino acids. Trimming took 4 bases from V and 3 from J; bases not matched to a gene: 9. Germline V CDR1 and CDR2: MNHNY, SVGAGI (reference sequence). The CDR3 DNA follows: TGTGCCAGCAGTTCCAGCGGGAGTCCCCAAACAGATACGCAGTATTTT. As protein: CASSSSGSPQTDTQYF.

The CDR3 region is CASSIGSGTGGTYEQYF. The CDR3 DNA reads TGTGCCAGTAGTATTGGTTCAGGGACAGGGGGTACCTACGAGCAGTACTTC. V and J are TRBV19 and TRBJ2-7; 11 nucleotides align to TRBD1. The CDR3 spans 17 residues. Germline CDR1 and CDR2: LNHDA and SQIVND (reference sequence). V was clipped by 3 bases and J by 2 bases; unmatched bases: 9.

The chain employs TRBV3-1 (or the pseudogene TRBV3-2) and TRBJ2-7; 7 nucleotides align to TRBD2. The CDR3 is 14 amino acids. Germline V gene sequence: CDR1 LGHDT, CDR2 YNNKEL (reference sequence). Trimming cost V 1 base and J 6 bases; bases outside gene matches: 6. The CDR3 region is CASSQGAGEGEQYF. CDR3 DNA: TGTGCCAGCAGCCAAGGGGCGGGAGAAGGCGAGCAGTACTTC.

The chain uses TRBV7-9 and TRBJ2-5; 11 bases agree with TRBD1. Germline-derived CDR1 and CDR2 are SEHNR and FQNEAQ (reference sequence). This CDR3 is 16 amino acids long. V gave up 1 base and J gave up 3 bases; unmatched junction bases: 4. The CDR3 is CASSLVPGQGEETQYF. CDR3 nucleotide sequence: TGTGCCAGCAGCTTAGTTCCGGGACAGGGGGAAGAGACCCAGTACTTC.